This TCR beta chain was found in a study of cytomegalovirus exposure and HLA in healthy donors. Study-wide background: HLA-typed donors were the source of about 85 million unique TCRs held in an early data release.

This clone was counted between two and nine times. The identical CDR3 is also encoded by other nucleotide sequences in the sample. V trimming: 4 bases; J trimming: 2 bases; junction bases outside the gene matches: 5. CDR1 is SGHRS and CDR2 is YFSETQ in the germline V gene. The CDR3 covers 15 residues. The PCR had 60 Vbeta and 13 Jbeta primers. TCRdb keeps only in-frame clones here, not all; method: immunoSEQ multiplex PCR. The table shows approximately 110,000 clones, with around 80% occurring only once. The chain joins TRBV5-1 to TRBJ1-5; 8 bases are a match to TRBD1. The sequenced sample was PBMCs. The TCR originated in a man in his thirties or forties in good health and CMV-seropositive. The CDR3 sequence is CASSSSGGRNQPQHF. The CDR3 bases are TGCGCCAGCAGCAGCTCAGGGGGCCGCAATCAGCCCCAGCATTTT.